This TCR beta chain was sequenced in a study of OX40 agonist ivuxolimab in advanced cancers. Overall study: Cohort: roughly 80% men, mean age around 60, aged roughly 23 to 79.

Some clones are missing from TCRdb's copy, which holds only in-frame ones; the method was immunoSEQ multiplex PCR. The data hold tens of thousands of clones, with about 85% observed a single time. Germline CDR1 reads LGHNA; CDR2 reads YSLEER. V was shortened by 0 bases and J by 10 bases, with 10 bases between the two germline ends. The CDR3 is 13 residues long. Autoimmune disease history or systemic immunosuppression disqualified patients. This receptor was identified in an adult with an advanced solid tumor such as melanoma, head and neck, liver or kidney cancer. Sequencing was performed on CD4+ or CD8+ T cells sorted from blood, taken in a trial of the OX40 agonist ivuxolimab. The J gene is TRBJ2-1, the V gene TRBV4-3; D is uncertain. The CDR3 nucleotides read TGCGCCAGCAGCCAAGATAGACTTACCGAGCAGTTCTTC. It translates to CASSQDRLTEQFF.